The 17 T cell receptor beta chains listed next were all sequenced from one sample in a study of technical replicates of blood from a few donors. Some clones are missing from TCRdb's copy, which holds only in-frame ones; the method was immunoSEQ multiplex PCR. Of 75,000 to 95,000 clones listed, 75% to 95% are singletons. The sequenced material came from T cells isolated from PBMCs. These receptors were collected from a human donor in good health.

The V and J genes are TRBV30 and TRBJ2-1; D perhaps matches TRBD1 (6 bases). This CDR3 has 14 residues. In germline, CDR1 is GTSNPN, CDR2 SVGIG (reference sequence). The V end lost 2 bases, the J end lost 3 bases, and 11 bases lay between the germline ends. The CDR3 loop is CAWSSTGNYNEQFF. In DNA, the CDR3 is TGTGCCTGGAGTAGCACAGGGAACTACAATGAGCAGTTCTTC.

The chain couples TRBV10-3 to TRBJ2-7; D may be TRBD1 (6 bases). The V end lost 6 bases, the J end lost 6 bases, and 12 bases lay between the germline ends. The germline V gene has CDR1 ENHRY and CDR2 SYGVKD. This CDR3 contains 12 residues. DNA for the CDR3: TGTGCCATCAGCCAGGGGCGACGCGAGCAGTACTTC. Translation: CAISQGRREQYF.

The chain carries TRBV2 and TRBJ1-2; D is possibly TRBD1 (5 bases). The CDR3 contains 15 residues. The V end was cut by 6 bases, the J end by 6 bases, with 20 bases between. CDR1 SNHLY and CDR2 FYNNEI come from the germline V gene. In DNA form, the CDR3 reads TGTGCCAGCAGCGCTACCTCGGGGAGGGGTGATGGCTACACCTTC. This gives the protein CASSATSGRGDGYTF.

The rearrangement joins TRBV7-2 to TRBJ1-1; the match to TRBD1 covers 10 bases. The CDR3 is 13 residues long. Germline V gene sequence: CDR1 SGHTA, CDR2 FQGNSA. J was trimmed by 11 bases and V by 4 bases; bases with no gene match: 7. The CDR3: CASSSARQGAAFF. CDR3 sequence (DNA): TGTGCCAGCAGCTCCGCGAGACAGGGGGCGGCTTTCTTT.

This clone was detected a few times. The chain joins TRBV6-4 to TRBJ2-1; D might be TRBD2 (7 bases). V shed 3 bases and J shed 5 bases, with 17 bases lying between them. CDR3 length equals 16 residues. Germline loops: CDR1 MRHNA, CDR2 SNTAGT. The DNA of the CDR3 is TGTGCCAGCAGTGAAGGGGGGGAAGGATGGGACAATGAGCAGTTCTTC. It translates to CASSEGGEGWDNEQFF.

This chain links TRBV2 with TRBJ2-7, with 16 nucleotides matching TRBD2. J was trimmed by 6 bases and V by 6 bases; bases with no gene match: 11. This CDR3 is 17 amino acids long. The germline V gene has CDR1 SNHLY and CDR2 FYNNEI. CDR3 bases: TGTGCCAGCAGCTGGGGGACTAGCGGGAGGGCCGTCGGCGAGCAGTACTTC. Translation: CASSWGTSGRAVGEQYF. Looking up the rest from reference TRBV2 and TRBJ2-7 gives the full variable domain: EPEVTQTPSHQVTQMGQEVILRCVPISNHLYFYWYRQILGQKVEFLVSFYNNEISEKSEIFDDQFSVERPDGSNFTLKIRSTKLEDSAMYFCASSWGTSGRAVGEQYFGPGTRLTVT.

The rearrangement links TRBV5-6 to TRBJ2-3; 8 bases line up with TRBD1. The V gene's germline CDR1 is SGHDT and CDR2 YYEEEE. V dropped 4 bases and J dropped 2; count of bases not matched to a gene: 6. The CDR3 consists of 15 residues. CDR3 amino acids: CASSVPGQDTDTQYF. For the CDR3, the DNA is TGTGCCAGCAGCGTGCCGGGACAGGACACAGATACGCAGTATTTT.

J is TRBJ1-4 and V is TRBV4-1; D is possibly TRBD1 (6 bases). Germline CDR1 is MGHRA and CDR2 is YSYEKL. V was cut by 4 bases and J by 0 bases, with 21 bases left in between. The CDR3 has 19 residues. Written as DNA, the CDR3 is TGCGCCAGCAGCCCTTTAAGGGGGGGAAGGGGTGCAACTAATGAAAAACTGTTTTTT. Translated: CASSPLRGGRGATNEKLFF.

This rearrangement joins TRBV7-2 to TRBJ2-1; 7 nucleotides line up with TRBD2. The CDR3 extends over 16 amino acids. The ends lost 4 bases at V and 1 base at J; junction bases unmatched: 7. CDR1 is SGHTA and CDR2 is FQGNSA in the germline V gene. This CDR3 is CASSSNGGYSYNEQFF. CDR3 DNA sequence: TGTGCCAGCAGCTCCAACGGGGGGTATTCCTACAATGAGCAGTTCTTC.

The J gene is TRBJ1-2, the V gene TRBV5-1; 8 nucleotides align to TRBD1. Per the germline V gene, CDR1 is SGHRS and CDR2 is YFSETQ. The CDR3 runs 13 residues. V trimming: 7 bases; J trimming: 6 bases; junction bases outside the gene matches: 8. The CDR3 region is CASSPTGENGYTF. The CDR3 DNA is TGCGCCAGCTCTCCGACAGGGGAGAATGGCTACACCTTC. Together with reference TRBV5-1 and TRBJ1-2, the CDR3 gives the full variable domain: KAGVTQTPRYLIKTRGQQVTLSCSPISGHRSVSWYQQTPGQGLQFLFEYFSETQRNKGNFPGRFSGRQFSNSRSEMNVSTLELGDSALYLCASSPTGENGYTFGSGTRLTVV.

V and J are TRBV19 and TRBJ2-1; D unclear. Germline assignment: CDR1 LNHDA and CDR2 SQIVND (reference sequence). V lost 3 bases, J lost 2 bases, and 14 bases lay in between. The CDR3 sequence is 16 residues long. The CDR3 here is CASSIPLGDTYNEQFF. The CDR3 bases are TGTGCCAGTAGTATTCCATTGGGCGATACCTACAATGAGCAGTTCTTC.

The chain recombines TRBV4-1 with TRBJ2-7; 7 bases align to TRBD1. The CDR3 length is 15 residues. With 3 bases clipped from V and 1 base from J, the junction kept 6 bases outside the gene matches. Germline values: CDR1 MGHRA, CDR2 YSYEKL. CDR3 residues: CASSQPGQNSYEQYF. CDR3 nucleotide sequence: TGCGCCAGCAGCCAGCCGGGACAGAATTCCTACGAGCAGTACTTC.

A few counts support this clone. V and J are TRBV7-9 and TRBJ2-3, with D perhaps TRBD2 (6 bases). Germline CDR1 reads SEHNR; CDR2 reads FQNEAQ (reference sequence). Trimming cost V 4 bases and J 10 bases, with 24 bases left between them. The CDR3 is 16 residues long. The CDR3 sequence is CASSSLNGGAPRAQYF. CDR3 coding DNA: TGTGCCAGCAGCTCCTTGAATGGCGGGGCTCCCCGAGCGCAGTATTTT.

The rearrangement links TRBV29-1 to TRBJ2-1; 7 bases are shared with TRBD2. Trimming at V came to 6 bases and at J to 9 bases, leaving 5 bases not matched to a gene. Germline V gene data show CDR1 as SQVTM and CDR2 as ANQGSEA. There are 11 residues in the CDR3. CDR3 in amino acids: CSVPRGVEQFF. The CDR3 DNA sequence: TGCAGCGTCCCTCGGGGGGTTGAGCAGTTCTTC.

The V call is TRBV27, the J call TRBJ2-1, with 8 bases matching TRBD2. Unmatched junction bases numbered 8, after V lost 6 bases and J lost 4 bases. Germline CDR1 MNHEY, CDR2 SMNVEV (reference sequence). The CDR3 is made up of 15 amino acids. The CDR3 DNA is TGTGCCAGCAGCCACACGGGGGGGCAATACAATGAGCAGTTCTTC. Its protein is CASSHTGGQYNEQFF.

The rearrangement uses TRBV28 and TRBJ2-1; 10 bases align to TRBD2. With V trimmed by 6 bases and J by 0 bases, 5 bases remained unmatched. The CDR3 covers 16 residues. Per germline, CDR1 MDHEN and CDR2 SYDVKM. The CDR3 DNA sequence: TGTGCCAGCAGCCGGAGACTAGCGGGCTCCTACAATGAGCAGTTCTTC. It yields the protein CASSRRLAGSYNEQFF.

This sequence joins TRBV5-4 and TRBJ1-1; D gene ambiguous. Per the germline V gene, CDR1 is SGHNT and CDR2 is YYREEE (reference sequence). The CDR3 is made up of 15 amino acids. Trimming took 1 base from V and 1 from J, leaving 11 bases between them. The chain's CDR3 is CASSLKLVANTEAFF. For the CDR3, the DNA is TGTGCCAGCAGCTTGAAGTTGGTAGCGAACACTGAAGCTTTCTTT.